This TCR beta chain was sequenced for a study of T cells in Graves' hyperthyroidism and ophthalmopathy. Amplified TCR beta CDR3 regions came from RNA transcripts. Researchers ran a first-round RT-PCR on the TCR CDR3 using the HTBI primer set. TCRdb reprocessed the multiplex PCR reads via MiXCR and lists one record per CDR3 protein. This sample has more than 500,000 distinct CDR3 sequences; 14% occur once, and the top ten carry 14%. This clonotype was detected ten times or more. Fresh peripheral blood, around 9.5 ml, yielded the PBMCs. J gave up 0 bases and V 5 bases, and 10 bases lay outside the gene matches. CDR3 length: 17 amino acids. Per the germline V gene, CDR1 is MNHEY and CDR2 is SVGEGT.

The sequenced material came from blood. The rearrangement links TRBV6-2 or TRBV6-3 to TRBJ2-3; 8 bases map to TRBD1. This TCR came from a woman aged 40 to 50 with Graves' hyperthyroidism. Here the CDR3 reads CASSNRTGIFSTDTQYF. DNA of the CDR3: TGTGCCAGCAGTAACCGGACAGGGATTTTTAGCACAGATACGCAGTATTTT.